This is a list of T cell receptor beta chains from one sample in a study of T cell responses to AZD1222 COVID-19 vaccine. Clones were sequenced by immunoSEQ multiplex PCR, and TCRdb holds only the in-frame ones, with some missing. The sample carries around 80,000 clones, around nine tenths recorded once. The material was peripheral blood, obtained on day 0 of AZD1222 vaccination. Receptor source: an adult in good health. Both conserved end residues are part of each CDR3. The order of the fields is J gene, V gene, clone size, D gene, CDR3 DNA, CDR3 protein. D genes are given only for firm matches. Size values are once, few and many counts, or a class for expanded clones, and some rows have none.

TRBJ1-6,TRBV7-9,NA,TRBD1,TGTGCCAGCAGCCCGCCGGGACAGGGAAGTTCACCCCTCCACTTT,CASSPPGQGSSPLHF
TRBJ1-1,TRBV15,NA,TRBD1,TGTGCCACCAGCAGAGGGGGGGACAGGGGGAACACTGAAGCTTTCTTT,CATSRGGDRGNTEAFF
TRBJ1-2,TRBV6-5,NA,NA,TGTGCCAGCAGCCCCGGTGGGGGGATGCTCTATGGCTACACCTTC,CASSPGGGMLYGYTF
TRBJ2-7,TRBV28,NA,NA,TGTGCCAGCCAGTCGGGGGTAGAGCAGTACTTC,CASQSGVEQYF
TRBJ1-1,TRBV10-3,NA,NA,TGTGCCATCCAAGGAGAGGGGAACACTGAAGCTTTCTTT,CAIQGEGNTEAFF
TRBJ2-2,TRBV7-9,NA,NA,TGTGCCAGCAGCTCCTTACCGGTGGGTCGAACCGGGGAGCTGTTTTTT,CASSSLPVGRTGELFF
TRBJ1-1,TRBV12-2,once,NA,TGTGCAAGTCGCTTTTGTACGGGGGGCCACGTACGAGCTTTCTTT,CASRFCTGGHVRAFF
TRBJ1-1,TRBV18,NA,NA,TGTGCCAGCTCACCGACGCCCGCCGGGACTGAAGCTTTCTTT,CASSPTPAGTEAFF
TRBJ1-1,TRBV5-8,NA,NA,TGTGCCAGCAGCTTGAGTACTGAAGCTTTCTTT,CASSLSTEAFF
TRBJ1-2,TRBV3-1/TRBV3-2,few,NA,TGTGCCAGCAGCCAAGGCGGGGCTGGCTATGGCTACACCTTC,CASSQGGAGYGYTF
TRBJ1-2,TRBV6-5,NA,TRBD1,TGTGCCAGCAGTTACTCGGCAGGGGGCGTTGGCTACACCTTC,CASSYSAGGVGYTF
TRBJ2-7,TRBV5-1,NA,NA,TGCGCCAGCAGCTTGGGGTTCGGGGAGCAGTACTTC,CASSLGFGEQYF
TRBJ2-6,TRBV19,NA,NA,TGTGCCACGAAACGAGACTCTGGGGCCAACGTCCTGACTTTC,CATKRDSGANVLTF
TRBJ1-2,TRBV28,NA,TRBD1,TGTGCCACGGGACAGGGGATAGGGGGCTACACCTTC,CATGQGIGGYTF
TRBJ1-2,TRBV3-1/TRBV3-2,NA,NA,TGTGCCAGCAGCCACCAGGGGATGGGTGGCTACACCTTC,CASSHQGMGGYTF
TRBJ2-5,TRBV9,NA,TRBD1,TGTGCCAGCAGCCCCAATGGCGGTAGGGGGCAGACCCAGTACTTC,CASSPNGGRGQTQYF
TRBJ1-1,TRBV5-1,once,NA,TGCGCCAGCAGCTTGATGGGGCCTGAAGCTTTCTTT,CASSLMGPEAFF
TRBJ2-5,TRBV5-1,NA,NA,TGCGCCAGCAGCTTGGTATCCGGGCAGGCGACCCAGTACTTC,CASSLVSGQATQYF
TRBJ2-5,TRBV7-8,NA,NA,TGTGCCAGCAGCCGAAGACAGGACCAAGAGACCCAGTACTTC,CASSRRQDQETQYF
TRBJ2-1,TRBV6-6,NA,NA,TGTGCCAGCAGACGAAGGCCTAGCCACCACGAAAGCTCCTACAATGAGCAGTTCTTC,CASRRRPSHHESSYNEQFF
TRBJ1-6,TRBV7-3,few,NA,TGTGCCAGCAGCAAAACCGGGCCGCAGCCCCTCCACTTT,CASSKTGPQPLHF
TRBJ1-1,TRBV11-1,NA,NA,TGTGCCAGCAGCCGCCGGACAGCAAAGAACACTGAAGCTTTCTTT,CASSRRTAKNTEAFF
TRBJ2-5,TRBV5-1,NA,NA,TGCGCCAGCAGCCGGACGGGGGAGGAGACCCAGTACTTC,CASSRTGEETQYF
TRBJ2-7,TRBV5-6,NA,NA,TGTGCCAGCAGCCGACAGGTGTCAACCTACGAGCAGTACTTC,CASSRQVSTYEQYF
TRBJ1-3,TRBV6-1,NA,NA,TGTGCCAGCAGTGAAATCCTGATAGGAAACACCATATATTTT,CASSEILIGNTIYF
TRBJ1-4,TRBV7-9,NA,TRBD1,TGTGCCAGCAGCCCGAAGGGACAGGGCAAAAAACTGTTTTTT,CASSPKGQGKKLFF
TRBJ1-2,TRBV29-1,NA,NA,TGCAGCGTGATAGTTTTGACAGAAGCTAACTATGGCTACACCTTC,CSVIVLTEANYGYTF
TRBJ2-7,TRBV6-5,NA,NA,TGTGCCAGCAATCGGGTCTACAGCTCCTACGAGCAGTACTTC,CASNRVYSSYEQYF
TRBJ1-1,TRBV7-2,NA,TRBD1,TGTGCCAGCAGCTTTGGGACAGGGAACACTGAAGCTTTCTTT,CASSFGTGNTEAFF